The clone carrying this T cell receptor (beta chain) was recorded a few times. MiXCR was run by TCRdb on the RT-PCR reads, yielding one entry per CDR3 protein. This table has about 230,000 distinct CDR3 sequences, 13% to 15% appearing once. The sample is drawn from a study of patients and donors after allogeneic stem cell transplantation. Germline V gives CDR1 SGHTA, CDR2 FQGTGA. The V segment lost 0 bases and the J segment 1 base; nucleotides outside the gene matches: 5. This CDR3 region has 17 residues. The chain couples TRBV7-3 to TRBJ2-3; 9 bases line up with TRBD2. The source is a human donor who was either an allogeneic HSCT recipient or a stem cell or donor lymphocyte infusion donor (not recorded which). It is not recorded whose cells these are; they may come from a transplant donor. Sequenced input: blood, either unsorted or a sorted T cell fraction (not recorded which). As DNA, the CDR3 is TGTGCCAGCAGCTTAACGGGTAGCGGGAGAGGCACAGATACGCAGTATTTT. Translation: CASSLTGSGRGTDTQYF.